This TCR beta chain was found in a study of memory CD4+ T cells and cytomegalovirus serostatus. TCRdb's copy holds only in-frame clones and misses some; the assay was immunoSEQ multiplex PCR. The table shows about 50,000 clones, with roughly 80% occurring only once. General observations from the study: Suggested: most of the CMV-linked TCR signature lies in CD4+ memory cells. Each of approximately 69 CMV-associated TCRbeta sequences occurred in one to five individuals.

J was trimmed by 0 bases and V by 4 bases; bases with no gene match: 5. The CDR3 has 15 residues. Per germline, CDR1 LNHDA and CDR2 SQIVND (reference sequence). The sort gate was single viable CD3+CD4+CD8-CD45RO+ cells for memory CD4+ T cells. Positive selection with CD4 microbeads enriched total CD4+ T cells. Points on this clone: Its antigen remains unknown.

This sequence joins TRBV19 and TRBJ1-2, with 7 bases aligning to TRBD1. This sequence was found in an adult in good health and CMV-seronegative. The sequenced material came from memory CD4+ T cells from blood. The CDR3 region is CASSTGQTSNYGYTF. In nucleotides, the CDR3 is TGTGCCAGTAGTACGGGACAGACCTCTAACTATGGCTACACCTTC. Full variable domain (outside the CDR3, taken from reference TRBV19 and TRBJ1-2): DGGITQSPKYLFRKEGQNVTLSCEQNLNHDAMYWYRQDPGQGLRLIYYSQIVNDFQKGDIAEGYSVSREKKESFPLTVTSAQKNPTAFYLCASSTGQTSNYGYTFGSGTRLTVV.